Presented here are 15 T cell receptor beta chains from one specimen sequenced in a study of T cell repertoires in cytomegalovirus infection. These TCRs' antigens remain unknown. MiXCR was run by TCRdb on the reads, yielding one entry per CDR3 protein. Counted here are around 540,000 distinct CDR3 sequences, around 30% occurring once; the ten biggest clones make up 15% to 20%. The sequences come from cultured PBMCs, collected from culture after CMV antigen stimulation. The receptors were gathered from a human donor in good health (CMV status not recorded). Some clones in this sample may be carry-over from other donors' samples.

The table lists this clonotype with a few counts. The chain's CDR3 is CASSFDGPFLNTEAFF. In DNA form, the CDR3 reads TGCGCCAGCAGCTTTGATGGGCCCTTTTTGAACACTGAAGCTTTCTTT. The chain couples TRBV5-1 to TRBJ1-1; D gene ambiguous. Germline-derived CDR1 and CDR2 are SGHRS and YFSETQ. The length of the CDR3 is 16 residues. Trimming removed 2 bases from V and 0 bases from J, with 14 bases in between.

Only a few counts were recorded for this clonotype. The J gene is TRBJ1-5, the V gene TRBV7-2, with TRBD1 identical over 10 bases. Germline V CDR1 and CDR2: SGHTA, FQGNSA. This CDR3 spans 15 amino acids. Unmatched junction bases numbered 5, after V lost 5 bases and J lost 4 bases. The CDR3 coding sequence is TGTGCCAGCAGCCGCGACAGGGGGCTAAATCAGCCCCAGCATTTT. Translated: CASSRDRGLNQPQHF.

The V and J genes are TRBV28 and TRBJ2-7, with a possible D match to TRBD2 (7 bases). Trimming took off 3 bases at V and 4 bases at J, with 16 bases between the two ends. The germline CDR1 and CDR2 sequences are MDHEN and SYDVKM. The CDR3 has 15 amino acids. The CDR3 here is CASSFRRGLGYEQYF. Written as DNA, the CDR3 is TGTGCCAGCAGTTTCCGGCGGGGGCTCGGTTACGAGCAGTACTTC.

This chain uses TRBV28 with TRBJ2-1, with 7 nucleotides matching TRBD2. J lost 5 bases, V lost 3 bases, and 7 bases had no gene match. In germline, CDR1 is MDHEN, CDR2 SYDVKM. The CDR3 is made up of 15 amino acids. DNA of the CDR3: TGTGCCAGCAGTTTGGGGTCTAGCGGTGACAATGAGCAGTTCTTC. It codes for CASSLGSSGDNEQFF.

The V gene is TRBV5-1, the J gene TRBJ2-1, with TRBD2 as a possible D gene (6 bases). Trimming removed 8 bases at V and 5 bases at J, with 17 bases between. Germline values: CDR1 SGHRS, CDR2 YFSETQ. This CDR3 has 14 amino acids. The CDR3: CASTVAASHNEQFF. The CDR3 coding sequence is TGCGCCAGTACCGTAGCGGCGTCTCACAATGAGCAGTTCTTC.

This clonotype was detected a few times. V is TRBV6-5 and J is TRBJ1-1, with a weak D call TRBD1 (6 bases). Per the germline V gene, CDR1 is MNHEY and CDR2 is SVGAGI. The CDR3 extends over 15 amino acids. Deletions cut 0 bases from V and 5 bases from J, with 13 bases between. DNA of the CDR3: TGTGCCAGCAGTTACTCGCGGGGGGCGAGGACTGAAGCTTTCTTT. It encodes CASSYSRGARTEAFF.

This clonotype was seen a single time. The chain combines TRBV3-1 with TRBJ2-2; possible D gene TRBD2, 5 bases. The CDR3 extends over 15 amino acids. The germline CDR1 and CDR2 sequences are LGHDT and YNNKEL (reference sequence). V was clipped by 4 bases and J by 1 base, with 10 bases between them. The CDR3 DNA reads as TGTGCCAGCAGCCCGAGGGCAGTGAACACCGGGGAGCTGTTTTTT. This sequence encodes CASSPRAVNTGELFF.

This clonotype was seen a few times. The rearrangement uses TRBV19 and TRBJ1-4; no firm D call. Germline CDR1 and CDR2: LNHDA and SQIVND (reference sequence). The V end was cut by 1 base, the J end by 4 bases, with 10 bases between. This CDR3 is 15 amino acids long. The CDR3 sequence is CASSIGLNHNEKLFF. The CDR3 DNA follows: TGTGCCAGTAGTATAGGACTCAACCATAATGAAAAACTGTTTTTT.

The chain couples TRBV19 to TRBJ2-2; weak D call: TRBD1 (5 bases). This CDR3 has 13 residues. The germline V and J ends were trimmed by 7 bases and 1 base, with 7 bases remaining between them. CDR1 and CDR2 from the germline V gene are LNHDA and SQIVND (reference sequence). Here the CDR3 DNA reads TGTGCCAGTACAGGGAAGAACACCGGGGAGCTGTTTTTT. Protein sequence: CASTGKNTGELFF.

This clonotype has only one observation. The chain joins TRBV7-3 to TRBJ2-2; D is perhaps TRBD2 (5 bases). With 5 bases removed from V and 7 bases from J, the gap between germline ends came to 17 bases. CDR1 is SGHTA and CDR2 is FQGTGA in the germline V gene. The CDR3 loop spans 15 amino acids. In DNA form, the CDR3 reads TGTGCCAGCAGCAACTCAGAGGGTCCGGGCGGGGAGCTGTTTTTT. Protein product: CASSNSEGPGGELFF.

The chain carries TRBV19 and TRBJ1-6, with D possibly being TRBD1 (5 bases). There are 14 residues in the CDR3. Germline-derived CDR1 and CDR2 are LNHDA and SQIVND (reference sequence). The germline V and J ends were trimmed by 3 bases and 10 bases, with 13 bases remaining between them. Here the CDR3 DNA reads TGTGCCAGTAGTATGGGCCAGGGAATATCACCCCTCCACTTT. This encodes CASSMGQGISPLHF.

This clonotype was found a few times. This chain joins TRBV19 and TRBJ1-6; 7 nucleotides line up with TRBD1. V shed 7 bases and J 2 bases; nucleotides not matched to a gene: 17. The germline gives CDR1 LNHDA, CDR2 SQIVND (reference sequence). This CDR3 comprises 19 residues. The CDR3 DNA reads as TGTGCCAGTACCAGAACCATGACAGGGAGAGGTACCTATAATTCACCCCTCCACTTT. Its translation is CASTRTMTGRGTYNSPLHF.

The table lists this clonotype with a count of one. V usage is TRBV28 and J usage is TRBJ1-2; D gene unclear. The CDR3 spans 14 residues. V gave up 6 bases and J gave up 4 bases, with 15 bases separating them. Germline-derived CDR1 and CDR2 are MDHEN and SYDVKM. The CDR3 loop is CASRPTAEGYGYTF. In nucleotides, the CDR3 is TGTGCCAGCAGACCTACAGCGGAAGGCTATGGCTACACCTTC.

The chain recombines TRBV11-2 with TRBJ1-5, with a tentative D call TRBD1 (6 bases). The CDR3 is 15 amino acids. The V gene lost 5 bases and the J gene lost 6 bases, with 17 bases spanning the gap. Germline CDR1 and CDR2: SGHAT and FQNNGV. This CDR3 is CASSRGAGVSQPQHF. Here the CDR3 DNA reads TGTGCCAGCAGCAGAGGAGCAGGGGTGAGTCAGCCCCAGCATTTT.

The rearrangement links TRBV28 to TRBJ2-6; D is perhaps TRBD2 (5 bases). The CDR3 is made up of 18 amino acids. Germline values: CDR1 MDHEN, CDR2 SYDVKM. Trimming removed 5 bases from V and 3 bases from J, with 20 bases in between. The CDR3 reads CASSPSFIRDYGANVLTF. CDR3 DNA sequence: TGTGCCAGCAGTCCCTCCTTCATCCGGGATTATGGGGCCAACGTCCTGACTTTC.